This is a list of T cell receptor beta chains from one sample in a study of shared clonotypes between healthy human individuals. Data came from immunoSEQ multiplex PCR; TCRdb stores just in-frame clones and leaves some out. Of 2 million to 2.5 million clones listed, roughly 93% are singletons. Specimen: naive CD4+ T cells from PBMCs. The receptors originated from a man younger than 35 in good health. Some clones in this sample may be carry-over from other donors' samples. The CDR3 runs from the conserved cysteine through the conserved F or W. A D gene is named only where the DNA matches it firmly.

j_call v_call d_call cdr3_nt cdr3_aa
TRBJ1-1 TRBV28 NA TGTGCCAGCATCAAAGGACAGTCGGGCACTGAAGCTTTCTTT CASIKGQSGTEAFF
TRBJ2-1 TRBV9 NA TGTGCCAGCAGCGTACTCGGGACACCGTCCTACAATGAGCAGTTCTTC CASSVLGTPSYNEQFF
TRBJ2-7 TRBV7-2 NA TGTGCCAGCAGCTTAGGCACAGGGAGCTACGAGCAGTACTTC CASSLGTGSYEQYF
TRBJ2-7 TRBV11-2 NA TGTGCCAGCAGCCCTCGACGGGCCTACGAGCAGTACTTC CASSPRRAYEQYF
TRBJ2-2 TRBV6-1 NA TGTGCCAGCAGAGAGTACAGGGACACCGGGGAGCTGTTTTTT CASREYRDTGELFF
TRBJ2-3 TRBV4-1 NA TGCGCCAGCAGCCGAGATCAGGTGGATACGCAGTATTTT CASSRDQVDTQYF
TRBJ1-5 TRBV6-5 NA TGTGCCAGCAGGCCACAGGGAGGAGGACAGCCCCAGCATTTT CASRPQGGGQPQHF
TRBJ2-1 TRBV29-1 NA TGCAGCGTTCTCGGGGGCAGAGGCTCCTACAATGAGCAGTTCTTC CSVLGGRGSYNEQFF
TRBJ2-1 TRBV7-9 TRBD2 TGTGCCAGCAGCTACTACCGAGCGGGACCGTACAATGAGCAGTTCTTC CASSYYRAGPYNEQFF
TRBJ2-3 TRBV7-9 TRBD2 TGTGCCAGCAGCAACAGATTGACTAGCATTTCAGATACGCAGTATTTT CASSNRLTSISDTQYF
TRBJ1-3 TRBV9 TRBD1 TGTGCCAGCAGCTCACGGGACAGGGAAAACACCATATATTTT CASSSRDRENTIYF
TRBJ2-5 TRBV28 TRBD1 TGTGCCAGCAGTCCCCAAGACAGGGGACGGGGTGAGACCCAGTACTTC CASSPQDRGRGETQYF
TRBJ2-1 TRBV27 NA TGTGCCAGCAGTCCGGGTATACGGCAGTTCTTC CASSPGIRQFF
TRBJ2-3 TRBV11-2 NA TGTGCCAGCAGCCCGAATAGGGATACGCAGTATTTT CASSPNRDTQYF
TRBJ2-2 TRBV19 NA TGTGCCAGTAGTATGGCGAGGAACACCGGGGAGCTGTTTTTT CASSMARNTGELFF
TRBJ2-7 TRBV7-2 NA TGTGCCAGCAGCCACCCGGGACATGGGGACTACGAGCAGTACTTC CASSHPGHGDYEQYF
TRBJ1-2 TRBV28 TRBD1 TGTGCCAGCATGCCCGGGACAGGGGAAAAAAACTATGGCTACACCTTC CASMPGTGEKNYGYTF
TRBJ1-1 TRBV18 NA TGTGCCAGCTCAAATGGGGCTGGGTTCTGGACTGAAGCTTTCTTT CASSNGAGFWTEAFF
TRBJ2-7 TRBV28 NA TGTGCCAGCAGCCCCATCACAGGGATGGAGGGCTACGAGCAGTACTTC CASSPITGMEGYEQYF